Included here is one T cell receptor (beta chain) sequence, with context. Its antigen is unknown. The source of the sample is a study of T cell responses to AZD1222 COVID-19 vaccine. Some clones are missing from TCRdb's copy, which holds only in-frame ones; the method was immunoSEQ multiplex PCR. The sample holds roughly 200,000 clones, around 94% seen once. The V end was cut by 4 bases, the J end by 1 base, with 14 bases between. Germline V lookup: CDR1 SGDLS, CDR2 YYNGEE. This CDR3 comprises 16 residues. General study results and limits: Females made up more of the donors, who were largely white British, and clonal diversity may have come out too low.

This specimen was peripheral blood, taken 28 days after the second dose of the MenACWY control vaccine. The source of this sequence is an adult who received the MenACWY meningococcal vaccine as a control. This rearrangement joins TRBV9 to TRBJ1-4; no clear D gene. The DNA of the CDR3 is TGTGCCAGCAGCCCTGGGGATTGGGGAACTAATGAAAAACTGTTTTTT. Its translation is CASSPGDWGTNEKLFF. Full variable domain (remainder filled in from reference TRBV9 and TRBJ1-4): DSGVTQTPKHLITATGQRVTLRCSPRSGDLSVYWYQQSLDQGLQFLIQYYNGEERAKGNILERFSAQQFPDLHSELNLSSLELGDSALYFCASSPGDWGTNEKLFFGSGTQLSVL.